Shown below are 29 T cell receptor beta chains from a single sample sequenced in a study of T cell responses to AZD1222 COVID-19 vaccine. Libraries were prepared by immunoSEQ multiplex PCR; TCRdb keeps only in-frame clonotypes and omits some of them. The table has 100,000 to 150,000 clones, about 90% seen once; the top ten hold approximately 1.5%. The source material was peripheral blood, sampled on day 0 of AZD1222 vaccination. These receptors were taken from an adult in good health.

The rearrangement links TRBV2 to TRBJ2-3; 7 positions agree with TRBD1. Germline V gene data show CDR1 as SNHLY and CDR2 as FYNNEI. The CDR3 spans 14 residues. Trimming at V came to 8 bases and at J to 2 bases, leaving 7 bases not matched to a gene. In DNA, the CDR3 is TGTGCCAGCGAAAGGGACAGAGCCACAGATACGCAGTATTTT. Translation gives CASERDRATDTQYF.

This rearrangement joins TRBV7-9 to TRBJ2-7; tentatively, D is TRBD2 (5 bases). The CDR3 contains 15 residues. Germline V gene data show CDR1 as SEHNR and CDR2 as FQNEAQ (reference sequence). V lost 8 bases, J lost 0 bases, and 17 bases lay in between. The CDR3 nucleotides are TGTGCCAGCCCCCCTAACGGACGGGGCTCCTACGAGCAGTACTTC. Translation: CASPPNGRGSYEQYF.

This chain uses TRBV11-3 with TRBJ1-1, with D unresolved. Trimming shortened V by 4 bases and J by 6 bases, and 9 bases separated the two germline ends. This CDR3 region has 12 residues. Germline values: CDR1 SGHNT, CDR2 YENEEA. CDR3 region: CASSSEVPEAFF. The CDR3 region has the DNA TGTGCCAGCAGCTCCGAAGTCCCTGAAGCTTTCTTT. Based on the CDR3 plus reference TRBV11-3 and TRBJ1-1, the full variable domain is EAGVVQSPRYKIIEKKQPVAFWCNPISGHNTLYWYLQNLGQGPELLIRYENEEAVDDSQLPKDRFSAERLKGVDSTLKIQPAELGDSAVYLCASSSEVPEAFFGQGTRLTVV.

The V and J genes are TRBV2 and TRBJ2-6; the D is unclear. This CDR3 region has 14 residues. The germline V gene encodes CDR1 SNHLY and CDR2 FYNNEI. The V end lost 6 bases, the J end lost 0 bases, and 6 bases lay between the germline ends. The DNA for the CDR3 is TGTGCCAGCAGCAGGCTCTCTGGGGCCAACGTCCTGACTTTC. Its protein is CASSRLSGANVLTF.

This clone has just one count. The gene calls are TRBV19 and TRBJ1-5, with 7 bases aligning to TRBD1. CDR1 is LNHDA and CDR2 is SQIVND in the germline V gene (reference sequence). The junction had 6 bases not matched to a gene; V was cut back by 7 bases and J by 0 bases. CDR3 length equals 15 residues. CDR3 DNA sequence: TGTGCCAGTACGGGGACAGAGTATAGCAATCAGCCCCAGCATTTT. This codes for CASTGTEYSNQPQHF.

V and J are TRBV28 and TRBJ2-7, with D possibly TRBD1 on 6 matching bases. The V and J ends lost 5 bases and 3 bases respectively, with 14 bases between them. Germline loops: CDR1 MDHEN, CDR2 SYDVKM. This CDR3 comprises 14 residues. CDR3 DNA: TGTGCCAGCAGTCTCAGGGGCCGCGTCTACGAGCAGTACTTC. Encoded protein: CASSLRGRVYEQYF.

The CDR3 DNA is TGTGCCAGCAGCTCGACAGGCATCTCCTACGAGCAGTACTTC. This sequence encodes CASSSTGISYEQYF. The rearrangement links TRBV7-2 to TRBJ2-7; D is perhaps TRBD1 (6 bases). Germline CDR1 is SGHTA and CDR2 is FQGNSA. The V and J ends lost 4 bases and 0 bases respectively, with 10 bases between them. The CDR3 spans 14 residues.

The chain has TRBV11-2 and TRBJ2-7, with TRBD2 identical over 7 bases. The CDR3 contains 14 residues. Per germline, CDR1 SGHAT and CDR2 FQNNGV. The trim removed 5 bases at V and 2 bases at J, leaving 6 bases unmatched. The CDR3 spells CASSEVGRTYEQYF. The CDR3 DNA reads TGTGCCAGCAGCGAAGTCGGGAGGACCTACGAGCAGTACTTC. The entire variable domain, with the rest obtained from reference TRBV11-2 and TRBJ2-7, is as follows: EAGVAQSPRYKIIEKRQSVAFWCNPISGHATLYWYQQILGQGPKLLIQFQNNGVVDDSQLPKDRFSAERLKGVDSTLKIQPAKLEDSAVYLCASSEVGRTYEQYFGPGTRLTVT.

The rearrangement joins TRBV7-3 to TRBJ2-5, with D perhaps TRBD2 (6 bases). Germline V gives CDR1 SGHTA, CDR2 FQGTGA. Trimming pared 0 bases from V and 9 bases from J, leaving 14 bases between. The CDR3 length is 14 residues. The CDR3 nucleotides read TGTGCCAGCAGCTTAACAGGTCCTAGCGAAGCCCAGTACTTC. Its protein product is CASSLTGPSEAQYF. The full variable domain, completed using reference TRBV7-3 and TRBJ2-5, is GAGVSQTPSNKVTEKGKYVELRCDPISGHTALYWYRQSLGQGPEFLIYFQGTGAADDSGLPNDRFFAVRPEGSVSTLKIQRTERGDSAVYLCASSLTGPSEAQYFGPGTRLLVL.

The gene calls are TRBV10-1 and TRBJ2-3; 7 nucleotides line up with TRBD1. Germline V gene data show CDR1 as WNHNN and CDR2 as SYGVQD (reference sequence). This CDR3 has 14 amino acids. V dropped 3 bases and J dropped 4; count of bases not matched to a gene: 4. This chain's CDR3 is CASSDGQGADTQYF. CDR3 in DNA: TGCGCCAGCAGTGATGGGCAGGGGGCAGATACGCAGTATTTT.

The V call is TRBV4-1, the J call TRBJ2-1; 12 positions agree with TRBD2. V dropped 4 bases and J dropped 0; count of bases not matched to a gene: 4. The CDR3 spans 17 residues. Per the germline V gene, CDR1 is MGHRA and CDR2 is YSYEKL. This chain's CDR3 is CASSLTSGRSSYNEQFF. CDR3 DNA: TGCGCCAGCAGCCTGACTAGCGGGAGAAGCTCCTACAATGAGCAGTTCTTC.

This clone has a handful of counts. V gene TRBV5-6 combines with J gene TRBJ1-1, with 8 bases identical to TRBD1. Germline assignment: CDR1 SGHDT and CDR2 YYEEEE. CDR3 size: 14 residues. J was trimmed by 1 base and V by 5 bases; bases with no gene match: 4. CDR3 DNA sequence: TGTGCCAGCAGTCGGGACAGGAGGAACACTGAAGCTTTCTTT. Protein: CASSRDRRNTEAFF.

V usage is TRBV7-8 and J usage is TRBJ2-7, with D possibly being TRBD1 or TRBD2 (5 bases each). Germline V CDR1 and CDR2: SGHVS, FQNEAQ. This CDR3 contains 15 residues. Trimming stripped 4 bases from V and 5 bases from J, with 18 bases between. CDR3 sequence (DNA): TGTGCCAGCAGCTCCCCGTGGGGGAGAATCCACGAGCAGTACTTC. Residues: CASSSPWGRIHEQYF.

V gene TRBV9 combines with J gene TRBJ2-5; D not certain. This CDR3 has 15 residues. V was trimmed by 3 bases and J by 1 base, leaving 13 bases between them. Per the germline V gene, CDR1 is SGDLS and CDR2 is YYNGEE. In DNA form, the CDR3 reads TGTGCCAGCAGCGGTTTAGGTATAGCCCAAGAGACCCAGTACTTC. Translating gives CASSGLGIAQETQYF.

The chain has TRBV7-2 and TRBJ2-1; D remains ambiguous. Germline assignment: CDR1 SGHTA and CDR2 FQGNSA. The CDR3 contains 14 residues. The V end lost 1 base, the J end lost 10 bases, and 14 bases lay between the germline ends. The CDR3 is CASSLVVGGREQFF. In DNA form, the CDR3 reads TGTGCCAGCAGCTTAGTAGTCGGCGGAAGGGAGCAGTTCTTC. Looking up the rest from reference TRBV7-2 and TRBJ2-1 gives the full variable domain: GAGVSQSPSNKVTEKGKDVELRCDPISGHTALYWYRQSLGQGLEFLIYFQGNSAPDKSGLPSDRFSAERTGGSVSTLTIQRTQQEDSAVYLCASSLVVGGREQFFGPGTRLTVL.

For the CDR3, the DNA is TGTGCCAGCAGCTTAGCGACTAGCGGGAGGGCCAACACCGGGGAGCTGTTTTTT. It translates to CASSLATSGRANTGELFF. This chain connects TRBV7-2 to TRBJ2-2; TRBD2 matches 14 bases. CDR3 length: 18 amino acids. The trim removed 0 bases at V and 2 bases at J, leaving 2 bases unmatched. From germline, CDR1 is SGHTA and CDR2 FQGNSA.

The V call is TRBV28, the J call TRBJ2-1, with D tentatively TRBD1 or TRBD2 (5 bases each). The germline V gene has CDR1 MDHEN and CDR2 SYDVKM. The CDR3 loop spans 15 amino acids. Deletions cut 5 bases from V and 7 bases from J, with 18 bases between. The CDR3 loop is CASSPERGGENEQFF. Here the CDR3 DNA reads TGTGCCAGCAGTCCCGAGAGGGGTGGGGAAAATGAGCAGTTCTTC.

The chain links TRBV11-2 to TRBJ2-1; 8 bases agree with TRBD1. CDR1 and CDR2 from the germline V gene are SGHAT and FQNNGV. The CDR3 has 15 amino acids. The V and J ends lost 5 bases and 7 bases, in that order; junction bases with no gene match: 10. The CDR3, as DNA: TGTGCCAGCAGCGTCTCGGGACAGGTAGAAAATGAGCAGTTCTTC. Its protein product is CASSVSGQVENEQFF.

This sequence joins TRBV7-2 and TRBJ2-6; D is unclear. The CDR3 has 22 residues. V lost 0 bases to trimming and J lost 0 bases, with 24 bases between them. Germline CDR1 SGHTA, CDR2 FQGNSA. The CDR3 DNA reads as TGTGCCAGCAGCTTAGCTCGGTTAGACTTGTTGGTTCTAAGCTCTGGGGCCAACGTCCTGACTTTC. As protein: CASSLARLDLLVLSSGANVLTF.

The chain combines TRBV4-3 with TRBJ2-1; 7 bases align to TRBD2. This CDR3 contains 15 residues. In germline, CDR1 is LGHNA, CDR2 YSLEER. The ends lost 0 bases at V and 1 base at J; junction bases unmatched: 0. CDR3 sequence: CASSQERESYNEQFF. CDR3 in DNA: TGCGCCAGCAGCCAAGAGCGGGAGTCCTACAATGAGCAGTTCTTC.

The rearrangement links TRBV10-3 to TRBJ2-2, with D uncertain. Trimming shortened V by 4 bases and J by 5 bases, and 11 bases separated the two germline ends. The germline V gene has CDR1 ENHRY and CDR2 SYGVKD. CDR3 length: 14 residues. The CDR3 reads CAISGEFQTGELFF. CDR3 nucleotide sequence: TGTGCCATCAGTGGGGAATTCCAGACCGGGGAGCTGTTTTTT.

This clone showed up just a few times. Here the CDR3 DNA reads TGTGCCACCAGCAGAGATATGGGGCCGGGACAGTCTAACTATGGCTACACCTTC. It is translated as CATSRDMGPGQSNYGYTF. This chain links TRBV15 with TRBJ1-2, with TRBD1 matching 7 bases. Trimming took 0 bases from V and 0 from J; bases not matched to a gene: 10. Germline assignment: CDR1 LNHNV and CDR2 YYDKDF (reference sequence). The CDR3 is 18 residues long.

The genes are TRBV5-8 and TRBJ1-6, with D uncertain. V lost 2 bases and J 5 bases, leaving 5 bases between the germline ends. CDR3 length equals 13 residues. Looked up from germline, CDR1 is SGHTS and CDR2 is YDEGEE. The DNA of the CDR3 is TGTGCCAGCAGCTTACTAGATAATTCACCCCTCCACTTT. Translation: CASSLLDNSPLHF.

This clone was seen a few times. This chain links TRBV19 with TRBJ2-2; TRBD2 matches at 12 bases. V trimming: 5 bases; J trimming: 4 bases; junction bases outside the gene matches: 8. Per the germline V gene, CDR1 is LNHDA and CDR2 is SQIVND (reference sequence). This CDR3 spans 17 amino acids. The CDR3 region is CASSSSSGRESTGELFF. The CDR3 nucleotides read TGTGCCAGTAGTTCGTCTAGCGGGAGGGAGAGCACCGGGGAGCTGTTTTTT.

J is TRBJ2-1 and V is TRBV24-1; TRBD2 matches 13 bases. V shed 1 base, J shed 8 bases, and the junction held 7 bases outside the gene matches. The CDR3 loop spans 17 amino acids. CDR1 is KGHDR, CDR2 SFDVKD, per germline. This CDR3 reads CATSDFPTSGRLDEQFF. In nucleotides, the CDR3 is TGTGCCACCAGTGATTTTCCGACTAGCGGGAGGTTGGATGAGCAGTTCTTC.

The CDR3 nucleotides are TGTGCCAGCAGTCCCTCGACCGCCCCGGGCACCGGGGAGCTGTTTTTT. This sequence encodes CASSPSTAPGTGELFF. The chain employs TRBV27 and TRBJ2-2; D remains unclear. The germline V gene encodes CDR1 MNHEY and CDR2 SMNVEV (reference sequence). The CDR3 has 16 residues. The V and J ends lost 5 bases and 4 bases respectively, with 17 bases between them.

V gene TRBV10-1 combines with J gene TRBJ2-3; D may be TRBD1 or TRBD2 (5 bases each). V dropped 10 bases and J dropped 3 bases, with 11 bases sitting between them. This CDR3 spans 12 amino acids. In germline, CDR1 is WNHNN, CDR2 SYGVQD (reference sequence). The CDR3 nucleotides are TGCGCCAAGGGGACCGCGACAGATACGCAGTATTTT. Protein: CAKGTATDTQYF.

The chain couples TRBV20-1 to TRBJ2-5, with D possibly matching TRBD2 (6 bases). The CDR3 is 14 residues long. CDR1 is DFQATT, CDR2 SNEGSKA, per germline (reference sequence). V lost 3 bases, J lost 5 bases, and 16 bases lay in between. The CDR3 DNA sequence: TGCAGTGCTAGTGGAGGGCTTCGGGAGGAGACCCAGTACTTC. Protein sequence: CSASGGLREETQYF.

CDR3 coding DNA: TGTGCCAGTAGTATAGCAGGGTTAGATACGCAGTATTTT. This encodes CASSIAGLDTQYF. V is TRBV19 and J is TRBJ2-3; TRBD1 is a possible D gene (5 bases). Per germline, CDR1 LNHDA and CDR2 SQIVND (reference sequence). CDR3 size: 13 residues. Trimming removed 1 base at V and 5 bases at J, with 7 bases between.